The rows below give T cell receptor beta chains drawn from one sample of a study of shared clonotypes between healthy human individuals. Repertoires were generated with immunoSEQ multiplex PCR, while TCRdb's copy carries only in-frame clones and drops some. The sample lists over 2,000,000 clones, around 93% seen once, with roughly 1.7% in the top ten. Sequences were obtained from naive CD8+ T cells from PBMCs. These receptors all come from a young man in good health. Some clones in this sample may be carry-over from other donors' samples. Both conserved end residues are part of each CDR3. A D gene is named only where the DNA matches it firmly. Some rows have no size entry. The others give once, few or many, or a class for an expanded clone.

TRBJ2-1 | 18 | - | TRBD2 | TRBV28 | CASSLAGLAGRKGGEQFF | TGTGCCAGCAGTTTGGCGGGACTAGCTGGACGAAAGGGAGGGGAGCAGTTCTTC
TRBJ1-2 | 13 | - | TRBD1 | TRBV7-3 | CASSSRQGGGYTF | TGTGCCAGCAGCTCACGACAGGGGGGTGGCTACACCTTC
TRBJ1-2 | 15 | - | - | TRBV5-1 | CASSLRQDVNYGYTF | TGCGCCAGCAGCTTGCGACAAGATGTTAACTATGGCTACACCTTC
TRBJ1-1 | 13 | - | - | TRBV4-1 | CASSQGVNTEAFF | TGCGCCAGCAGCCAAGGGGTGAACACTGAAGCTTTCTTT
TRBJ1-5 | 15 | - | - | TRBV4-1 | CASSQEIAAWQPQHF | TGCGCCAGCAGCCAAGAGATTGCGGCGTGGCAGCCCCAGCATTTT
TRBJ1-5 | 18 | - | - | TRBV4-3 | CASSQTWANTYSNQPQHF | TGCGCCAGCAGCCAAACGTGGGCGAACACCTATAGCAATCAGCCCCAGCATTTT
TRBJ1-5 | 15 | - | TRBD1 | TRBV6-5 | CASRYGTGKNQPQHF | TGTGCCAGCAGGTACGGGACAGGGAAGAATCAGCCCCAGCATTTT
TRBJ1-2 | 14 | - | - | TRBV9 | CASSPWGGLGGYTF | TGTGCCAGCAGCCCCTGGGGGGGGCTGGGGGGCTACACCTTC
TRBJ2-6 | 19 | - | TRBD2 | TRBV4-2 | CASSLSYSGRASGANVLTF | TGTGCCAGCAGCCTATCATATAGCGGGAGGGCCTCTGGGGCCAACGTCCTGACTTTC
TRBJ1-2 | 16 | - | TRBD1 | TRBV27 | CASSFKTGQEFYGYTF | TGTGCCAGCAGTTTTAAGACGGGACAGGAATTCTATGGCTACACCTTC
TRBJ1-5 | 14 | - | TRBD1 | TRBV7-9 | CASKRTGDNQPQHF | TGTGCCAGCAAAAGGACAGGGGACAATCAGCCCCAGCATTTT
TRBJ1-1 | 16 | - | - | TRBV7-9 | CASSPNSGPMNTEAFF | TGTGCCAGCAGCCCGAACTCGGGGCCGATGAACACTGAAGCTTTCTTT
TRBJ1-2 | 14 | - | TRBD1 | TRBV7-9 | CASSLPRDRYGYTF | TGTGCCAGCAGCTTACCCCGGGACAGGTACGGCTACACCTTC
TRBJ1-1 | 12 | few | TRBD1 | TRBV2 | CASSEKGGEAFF | TGTGCCAGCAGTGAGAAAGGGGGCGAAGCTTTCTTT
TRBJ2-6 | 15 | - | - | TRBV18 | CASSPEGAGANVLTF | TGTGCCAGCTCACCAGAGGGTGCTGGGGCCAACGTCCTGACTTTC
TRBJ1-1 | 18 | - | - | TRBV5-3 | CARSLAGQEDSEDTEAFF | TGTGCCAGAAGCTTGGCGGGACAAGAGGACAGCGAGGACACTGAAGCTTTCTTT
TRBJ2-2 | 11 | - | - | TRBV20-1 | CGGRKGGELFF | TGTGGGGGGCGCAAAGGCGGGGAGCTGTTTTTT
TRBJ1-1 | 13 | - | - | TRBV27 | CASSFAGVTEAFF | TGTGCCAGCAGTTTTGCAGGGGTGACTGAAGCTTTCTTT
TRBJ2-7 | 16 | - | - | TRBV6-6 | CASSYSAGDSSYEQYF | TGTGCCAGCAGTTACTCGGCAGGGGATTCCTCCTACGAGCAGTACTTC
TRBJ2-5 | 13 | - | TRBD1 | TRBV4-1 | CASSQGQQETQYF | TGCGCCAGCAGCCAGGGACAGCAAGAGACCCAGTACTTC
TRBJ2-1 | 13 | - | - | TRBV5-1 | CASSFRWDNEQFF | TGCGCCAGCAGCTTCCGCTGGGACAATGAGCAGTTCTTC
TRBJ1-2 | 16 | - | - | TRBV19 | CASSISLMPGLDGYTF | TGTGCCAGTAGTATATCCCTCATGCCGGGTCTAGATGGCTACACCTTC
TRBJ2-7 | 15 | - | TRBD1 | TRBV7-7 | CASSPNPGQGHEQYF | TGTGCCAGCAGCCCGAATCCGGGACAGGGGCACGAGCAGTACTTC
TRBJ2-2 | 17 | - | TRBD1 | TRBV27 | CASSLSWTGANTGELFF | TGTGCCAGCAGTTTATCCTGGACAGGGGCGAACACCGGGGAGCTGTTTTTT
TRBJ1-5 | 13 | - | - | TRBV7-6 | CASSSNSNQPQHF | TGTGCCAGCAGCTCCAACAGTAATCAGCCCCAGCATTTT
TRBJ1-3 | 19 | - | - | TRBV28 | CASSQDPLRLTPSGNTIYF | TGTGCCAGCAGTCAAGATCCGCTCCGACTAACTCCGTCGGGAAACACCATATATTTT
TRBJ2-3 | 14 | - | - | TRBV15 | CATALSGLRDTQYF | TGTGCCACCGCCCTTTCAGGGCTGAGGGATACGCAGTATTTT
TRBJ1-2 | 13 | - | - | TRBV16 | CASSQEGVYGYTF | TGTGCCAGCAGCCAGGAGGGCGTCTATGGCTACACCTTC
TRBJ1-1 | 14 | - | - | TRBV6-6 | CASSYSRVNTEAFF | TGTGCCAGCAGTTACTCCCGGGTGAACACTGAAGCTTTCTTT
TRBJ1-4 | 16 | - | TRBD1 | TRBV4-1 | CASSQRQGATNEKLFF | TGCGCCAGCAGCCAGAGACAGGGGGCAACTAATGAAAAACTGTTTTTT
TRBJ1-5 | 15 | - | - | TRBV27 | CASSLFYGSNQPQHF | TGTGCCAGCAGTTTGTTTTACGGATCCAATCAGCCCCAGCATTTT
TRBJ1-1 | 16 | - | - | TRBV9 | CASSAWDGRGVTEAFF | TGTGCCAGCAGCGCCTGGGACGGGCGGGGGGTGACTGAAGCTTTCTTT
TRBJ2-7 | 15 | - | - | TRBV21-1 | CASSWRLAGVNEQYF | TGTGCCAGCAGCTGGCGACTAGCGGGAGTGAACGAGCAGTACTTC
TRBJ2-7 | 15 | - | - | TRBV11-2 | CASSLVPAVAYEQYF | TGTGCCAGCAGCTTAGTGCCAGCGGTGGCCTACGAGCAGTACTTC
TRBJ2-3 | 12 | - | - | TRBV10-3 | CAISEGEDTQYF | TGTGCCATCAGTGAAGGGGAGGATACGCAGTATTTT
TRBJ1-5 | 15 | - | - | TRBV27 | CASSSRYPGNQPQHF | TGTGCCAGCAGTTCCCGCTACCCTGGCAATCAGCCCCAGCATTTT
TRBJ1-2 | 15 | - | TRBD1 | TRBV7-9 | CASSFQRPTGGGYTF | TGTGCCAGCAGCTTCCAACGGCCAACAGGGGGCGGCTACACCTTC
TRBJ2-3 | 12 | once | - | TRBV11-2 | CASSARVDTQYF | TGTGCCAGCAGCGCCAGGGTGGATACGCAGTATTTT
TRBJ1-2 | 16 | once | - | TRBV27 | CASSLRFAGARLGYTF | TGTGCCAGCAGTTTAAGATTCGCGGGGGCGCGTCTTGGCTACACCTTC
TRBJ1-2 | 15 | once | TRBD1 | TRBV5-6 | CASSPTTGNVYGYTF | TGTGCCAGCAGCCCTACGACAGGGAATGTCTATGGCTACACCTTC
TRBJ2-3 | 15 | - | TRBD1 | TRBV7-9 | CASRSNRGPADTQYF | TGTGCCAGCAGGTCTAACAGGGGGCCTGCTGATACGCAGTATTTT
TRBJ1-2 | 11 | few | - | TRBV29-1 | CSIRTNYGYTF | TGCAGCATCCGAACTAACTATGGCTACACCTTC
TRBJ2-1 | 15 | - | TRBD2 | TRBV13 | CASSSSGSSYNEQFF | TGTGCCAGCAGTTCCAGCGGGAGCTCCTACAATGAGCAGTTCTTC
TRBJ1-2 | 14 | once | TRBD1 | TRBV9 | CASSGSRAGGGYTF | TGTGCCAGCAGCGGGTCCCGGGCAGGGGGTGGCTACACCTTC
TRBJ1-3 | 17 | - | TRBD1 | TRBV4-1 | CASSQHTGTVLGNTIYF | TGCGCCAGCAGCCAACATACCGGGACAGTTCTTGGAAACACCATATATTTT
TRBJ2-7 | 15 | - | TRBD1 | TRBV7-2 | CASSTTGTAVYEQYF | TGTGCCAGCAGCACCACCGGGACAGCAGTATACGAGCAGTACTTC
TRBJ2-1 | 15 | - | TRBD2 | TRBV27 | CASSFGLAGDNEQFF | TGTGCCAGCAGTTTTGGACTAGCGGGGGACAATGAGCAGTTCTTC